Here is one TCR beta chain with its context. The antigen is unknown. The entry originates in a study of cytomegalovirus exposure and HLA in healthy donors. V lost 6 bases, J lost 3 bases, and 4 bases stayed unmatched. CDR1 ENHRY and CDR2 SYGVKD come from the germline V gene. This CDR3 is 13 amino acids long. Study-wide results and limits: Most TCRs appeared rarely, but some public TCRs recurred in many donors. The authors listed 164 TCR beta chains as cytomegalovirus-associated. It was found in a later analysis that first-cohort TCR clusters tended to co-occur in the 120 validation repertoires.

While the first cohort had hundreds of subjects, the donors belonged to the separate validation cohort of fewer than 150 subjects. The data were produced by immunoSEQ multiplex PCR, yet TCRdb's version contains in-frame clones alone and is incomplete. This repertoire shows 250,000 to 300,000 clones, 80% to 90% found once; its top ten account for roughly 1%. The source of this sequence is a woman in her late teens or twenties in good health and CMV-seronegative. Input material: PBMCs. The chain links TRBV10-3 to TRBJ1-2; 7 bases match TRBD1. CDR3 protein: CAISAGTDYGYTF. Written as DNA, the CDR3 is TGTGCCATCAGCGCCGGGACAGACTATGGCTACACCTTC.